These T cell receptor beta chains were read from a single sample in a study of control samples from healthy donors and cancer patients. TCRdb keeps only in-frame clones here, not all; method: immunoSEQ multiplex PCR. The profile covers roughly 150,000 clones, with 93% appearing a single time and approximately 2.5% taken by the ten largest. Sequenced sample: blood. These receptors were obtained from a man in his fifties in good health. CDR3s include the opening cysteine and the closing phenylalanine or tryptophan. D genes are given only for firm matches. Part of the rows lack a size; the others show once, few, many or a class for expanded clones.

V: TRBV2
J: TRBJ1-4
size: -
D: -
DNA: TGTGCCAGCAGTGCGTTGGACCAGCGGGAAAAACTGTTTTTT
CDR3: CASSALDQREKLFF

V: TRBV7-2
J: TRBJ1-3
size: -
D: TRBD1
DNA: TGTGCCAGCAGCCCGGACAGGGGCGTCGGAAACACCATATATTTT
CDR3: CASSPDRGVGNTIYF

V: TRBV19
J: TRBJ1-2
size: few
D: TRBD1
DNA: TGTGCCAGTAGTATCTCCGGGACAGGGTTGGCGAATGGCTACACCTTC
CDR3: CASSISGTGLANGYTF

V: TRBV28
J: TRBJ2-7
size: -
D: -
DNA: TGTGCCAGCAGTTCTCTGCTTTTGGAGCAGTACTTC
CDR3: CASSSLLLEQYF

V: TRBV6-5
J: TRBJ2-7
size: -
D: -
DNA: TGTGCCAGCAGTTATCAACAGCGGTTCGGCCACGAGCAGTACTTC
CDR3: CASSYQQRFGHEQYF

V: TRBV15
J: TRBJ2-1
size: -
D: TRBD1
DNA: TGTGCCACCAGCACCCGGACAGGAGAGACCTACAATGAGCAGTTCTTC
CDR3: CATSTRTGETYNEQFF

V: TRBV28
J: TRBJ1-4
size: once
D: -
DNA: TGTGCCAGCAGTTTGGATACACCAGGGGAAAAACTGTTTTTT
CDR3: CASSLDTPGEKLFF

V: TRBV6-5
J: TRBJ2-7
size: once
D: TRBD1
DNA: TGTGCCAGCACCGGACAGGGAATGTCCTACGAGCAGTACTTC
CDR3: CASTGQGMSYEQYF

V: TRBV5-8
J: TRBJ2-1
size: -
D: TRBD1
DNA: TGTGCCAGCAGCTTGGGACAGGGGGCGAGAGATGAGCAGTTCTTC
CDR3: CASSLGQGARDEQFF

V: TRBV3-1/TRBV3-2
J: TRBJ2-7
size: -
D: TRBD1
DNA: TGTGCCAGCAGCCGACAGGGGGCCTCCTACGAGCAGTACTTC
CDR3: CASSRQGASYEQYF